The 28 T cell receptor beta chains reported below all come from one sample, sequenced in a study of T cell repertoires in ileal Crohn's disease. Profiling relied on immunoSEQ multiplex PCR, and the TCRdb table lists in-frame clones only, not all of them. The table records 2,000 to 2,500 clones, just under 80% of them present only once. The sample's time point: neoterminal ileum biopsy at postoperative endoscopy, about 6 months after surgery. Source material: ileal tissue. The receptors were gathered from an adult with Crohn's disease.

The V gene is TRBV28, the J gene TRBJ2-1; 12 bases are a match to TRBD2. This CDR3 spans 20 amino acids. V shed 4 bases and J 0 bases; nucleotides not matched to a gene: 13. CDR1 is MDHEN and CDR2 is SYDVKM in the germline V gene. CDR3 in amino acids: CASSSLPGLAGPSSYNEQFF. The CDR3 nucleotides read TGTGCCAGCAGTTCCTTACCGGGACTAGCGGGCCCAAGCTCCTACAATGAGCAGTTCTTC.

The V call is TRBV5-4, the J call TRBJ2-7; 9 bases line up with TRBD2. V dropped 0 bases and J dropped 2; count of bases not matched to a gene: 3. The CDR3 consists of 15 residues. From germline, CDR1 is SGHNT and CDR2 YYREEE (reference sequence). CDR3 loop: CASSLGPSGTYEQYF. The CDR3 nucleotides are TGTGCCAGCAGCTTGGGGCCTAGCGGGACCTACGAGCAGTACTTC.

CDR3 region: CASSPGLAGTYEQYF. The CDR3 nucleotides read TGCGCCAGCAGCCCGGGACTAGCGGGGACCTACGAGCAGTACTTC. The rearrangement joins TRBV5-1 to TRBJ2-5, with 13 bases fitting TRBD2. Judging by the DNA end, TRBJ2-7 fits better; the J call may be wrong. Germline-derived CDR1 and CDR2 are SGHRS and YFSETQ. The CDR3 covers 15 residues.

This clone was seen a few times. The rearrangement uses TRBV5-1 and TRBJ1-3, with D tentatively TRBD1 (5 bases). Trimming took 6 bases from V and 0 from J, leaving 10 bases between them. From germline, CDR1 is SGHRS and CDR2 YFSETQ. There are 14 residues in the CDR3. The CDR3 loop reads CASTQDNSGNTIYF. DNA for the CDR3: TGCGCCAGCACGCAGGACAACTCTGGAAACACCATATATTTT.

This chain connects TRBV19 to TRBJ2-2; the D is unclear. Germline V gene sequence: CDR1 LNHDA, CDR2 SQIVND (reference sequence). CDR3 length equals 13 residues. Deletions cut 3 bases from V and 5 bases from J, with 7 bases between. The CDR3 sequence: CASSIRRTGELFF. The CDR3 nucleotides read TGTGCCAGTAGTATCAGGCGAACCGGGGAGCTGTTTTTT. Complete variable domain (other parts from reference TRBV19 and TRBJ2-2): DGGITQSPKYLFRKEGQNVTLSCEQNLNHDAMYWYRQDPGQGLRLIYYSQIVNDFQKGDIAEGYSVSREKKESFPLTVTSAQKNPTAFYLCASSIRRTGELFFGEGSRLTVL.

The chain uses TRBV9 and TRBJ2-1; D is undetermined. CDR1 is SGDLS and CDR2 is YYNGEE in the germline V gene. This CDR3 is 13 amino acids long. Deletions cut 0 bases from V and 5 bases from J, with 6 bases between. In DNA form, the CDR3 reads TGTGCCAGCAGCGTAGCTCCCCACAATGAGCAGTTCTTC. The encoded protein is CASSVAPHNEQFF. Together with reference TRBV9 and TRBJ2-1, the CDR3 gives the full variable domain: DSGVTQTPKHLITATGQRVTLRCSPRSGDLSVYWYQQSLDQGLQFLIQYYNGEERAKGNILERFSAQQFPDLHSELNLSSLELGDSALYFCASSVAPHNEQFFGPGTRLTVL.

The CDR3 DNA reads as TGTGCCAGCAGCAACCCGGGACTAGCGGGTAATGAGCAGTTCTTC. Translated, it gives CASSNPGLAGNEQFF. This rearrangement joins TRBV5-4 to TRBJ2-1, with 12 nucleotides matching TRBD2. The CDR3 runs 15 residues. In germline, CDR1 is SGHNT, CDR2 YYREEE (reference sequence). Germline trimming cut 4 bases from V and 7 bases from J; bases unmatched to any gene: 6.

The chain links TRBV6-6 to TRBJ2-1, with TRBD2 identical over 9 bases. The J segment lost 5 bases and the V segment lost 11 bases, leaving 13 bases of the junction unmatched. Per germline, CDR1 MNHNY and CDR2 SVGAGI (reference sequence). The CDR3 contains 15 residues. The CDR3 DNA follows: TGTGCCGTCAAACAAGCGGGAGGTCCCCACAATGAGCAGTTCTTC. Protein product: CAVKQAGGPHNEQFF.

This chain connects TRBV29-1 to TRBJ2-2; 13 nucleotides align to TRBD2. This CDR3 has 14 residues. The ends lost 8 bases at V and 4 bases at J; junction bases unmatched: 4. The germline V gene has CDR1 SQVTM and CDR2 ANQGSEA. The CDR3: CSPRLAGGTGELFF. The CDR3 nucleotides are TGCAGCCCGCGACTAGCGGGAGGCACCGGGGAGCTGTTTTTT.

The chain employs TRBV9 and TRBJ2-2; 7 nucleotides match TRBD2. V dropped 0 bases and J dropped 1; count of bases not matched to a gene: 3. Germline lookup yields CDR1 SGDLS and CDR2 YYNGEE. The CDR3 is made up of 16 amino acids. Here the CDR3 DNA reads TGTGCCAGCAGCGTAGACGCTAGCGGGAACACCGGGGAGCTGTTTTTT. This codes for CASSVDASGNTGELFF.

The J gene is TRBJ2-2, the V gene TRBV2, with 11 bases lining up with TRBD2. This CDR3 is built from 16 residues. The V and J ends lost 6 bases and 4 bases, in that order; junction bases with no gene match: 7. CDR1 and CDR2 (germline): SNHLY, FYNNEI. The CDR3 nucleotides are TGTGCCAGCAGAGGACTAGCGGGTGGCGTCACCGGGGAGCTGTTTTTT. Residues: CASRGLAGGVTGELFF.

The chain links TRBV19 to TRBJ2-2; the D gene is possibly TRBD2 (6 bases). The V end was cut by 6 bases, the J end by 5 bases, with 16 bases between. The CDR3 sequence is 15 residues long. Per the germline V gene, CDR1 is LNHDA and CDR2 is SQIVND (reference sequence). The CDR3 reads CASRETGVRTGELFF. The CDR3 DNA reads TGTGCCAGTAGGGAAACGGGGGTGAGGACCGGGGAGCTGTTTTTT. The full variable domain, its missing parts supplied by reference TRBV19 and TRBJ2-2, is DGGITQSPKYLFRKEGQNVTLSCEQNLNHDAMYWYRQDPGQGLRLIYYSQIVNDFQKGDIAEGYSVSREKKESFPLTVTSAQKNPTAFYLCASRETGVRTGELFFGEGSRLTVL.

V gene TRBV25-1 combines with J gene TRBJ2-1; tentatively, D is TRBD1 (5 bases). This CDR3 contains 14 residues. Trimming removed 6 bases from V and 0 bases from J, with 9 bases in between. Germline loops: CDR1 MGHDK, CDR2 SYGVNS. This CDR3 is CASRTASSYNEQFF. CDR3 DNA: TGTGCCAGCAGGACAGCCAGCTCCTACAATGAGCAGTTCTTC. The full variable domain, its missing parts supplied by reference TRBV25-1 and TRBJ2-1, is EADIYQTPRYLVIGTGKKITLECSQTMGHDKMYWYQQDPGMELHLIHYSYGVNSTEKGDLSSESTVSRIRTEHFPLTLESARPSHTSQYLCASRTASSYNEQFFGPGTRLTVL.

This sequence joins TRBV19 and TRBJ2-6; 10 nucleotides line up with TRBD1. V shed 6 bases, J shed 2 bases, and the junction held 16 bases outside the gene matches. Germline V gene sequence: CDR1 LNHDA, CDR2 SQIVND (reference sequence). The CDR3 loop spans 20 amino acids. The CDR3 region is CASSRSPPGTGETGANVLTF. The CDR3 DNA reads as TGTGCCAGTAGCCGATCCCCCCCCGGGACAGGGGAGACTGGGGCCAACGTCCTGACTTTC.

The chain carries TRBV14 and TRBJ2-1, with D possibly being TRBD2 (6 bases). CDR1 is SGHDN and CDR2 is FVKESK in the germline V gene. The CDR3 has 14 amino acids. V was pared by 0 bases and J by 5 bases, with 8 bases between. The CDR3 coding sequence is TGTGCCAGCAGCCAAGAGGCGGGGAACAATGAGCAGTTCTTC. Translated: CASSQEAGNNEQFF.

This rearrangement joins TRBV7-9 to TRBJ2-3; TRBD2 matches at 8 bases. This CDR3 contains 15 residues. Germline CDR1 reads SEHNR; CDR2 reads FQNEAQ (reference sequence). V lost 6 bases to trimming and J lost 0 bases; unmatched junction nucleotides: 5. CDR3 DNA: TGTGCCAGCAGTCGACTAGCGCCAAGCACAGATACGCAGTATTTT. Its protein is CASSRLAPSTDTQYF.

The genes are TRBV7-2 and TRBJ2-3; TRBD2 matches 7 bases. The CDR3 loop spans 16 amino acids. The V and J ends lost 1 base and 5 bases, in that order; junction bases with no gene match: 9. Germline CDR1 is SGHTA and CDR2 is FQGNSA. Here the CDR3 reads CASSLGAGNPQDTQYF. DNA for the CDR3: TGTGCCAGCAGCTTAGGAGCGGGGAACCCTCAAGATACGCAGTATTTT.

The table lists this clone with a few counts. The genes are TRBV11-3 and TRBJ2-1; D perhaps matches TRBD1 (5 bases). The CDR3 length is 15 residues. The germline V gene has CDR1 SGHNT and CDR2 YENEEA. V was trimmed by 5 bases and J by 5 bases, leaving 16 bases between them. The CDR3 coding sequence is TGTGCCAGCAGCCAGGGCGGAGACTCTAACAATGAGCAGTTCTTC. It yields the protein CASSQGGDSNNEQFF. The full variable domain, rest sourced from reference TRBV11-3 and TRBJ2-1, is EAGVVQSPRYKIIEKKQPVAFWCNPISGHNTLYWYLQNLGQGPELLIRYENEEAVDDSQLPKDRFSAERLKGVDSTLKIQPAELGDSAVYLCASSQGGDSNNEQFFGPGTRLTVL.

The chain links TRBV19 to TRBJ2-5, with D perhaps matching TRBD2 (6 bases). The J call may be incorrect, as the DNA end agrees better with TRBJ2-7. The germline CDR1 and CDR2 sequences are LNHDA and SQIVND (reference sequence). The CDR3 extends over 15 amino acids. The CDR3 DNA sequence: TGTGCCAGTAGTATAGGGGGAGGCCTCTCTAACGAGCAGTACTTC. It is translated as CASSIGGGLSNEQYF.

The rearrangement links TRBV25-1 to TRBJ2-7; 12 bases are a match to TRBD2. The V gene end was trimmed by 4 bases and the J gene end by 4 bases; junction bases not matched to a gene: 14. CDR3 length: 18 amino acids. Germline V gene sequence: CDR1 MGHDK, CDR2 SYGVNS. The CDR3 loop is CASSGKTSGSWNLYEQYF. DNA of the CDR3: TGTGCCAGCAGTGGGAAGACTAGCGGGAGTTGGAATCTGTACGAGCAGTACTTC.

The chain carries TRBV6-5 and TRBJ2-7; D remains ambiguous. CDR3 length equals 15 residues. Germline V gene lookup returns CDR1 MNHEY and CDR2 SVGAGI. V was trimmed by 0 bases and J by 3 bases, leaving 12 bases between them. CDR3: CASSYSNAPGYEQYF. The CDR3 bases are TGTGCCAGCAGTTACTCGAACGCGCCCGGCTACGAGCAGTACTTC.

This rearrangement joins TRBV27 to TRBJ2-3; TRBD2 matches 13 bases. V trimming: 10 bases; J trimming: 5 bases; junction bases outside the gene matches: 15. Germline CDR1 MNHEY, CDR2 SMNVEV (reference sequence). The CDR3 is made up of 17 amino acids. The CDR3 spells CAIPGLAGIGKGDTQYF. The CDR3 DNA reads TGTGCCATTCCGGGACTAGCGGGGATCGGCAAGGGAGATACGCAGTATTTT.

V and J are TRBV6-1 and TRBJ2-1; possible D gene TRBD1, 6 bases. Trimming removed 3 bases at V and 7 bases at J, with 19 bases between. CDR1 is MNHNS, CDR2 SASEGT, per germline. This CDR3 contains 16 residues. The CDR3 reads CASSDERQGIWNEQFF. Written as DNA, the CDR3 is TGTGCCAGCAGTGATGAAAGGCAGGGGATTTGGAATGAGCAGTTCTTC.

As regards this clone: Its ends do not fully match the called genes, so a read error is possible. V and J are TRBV18 and TRBJ1-2, with D unresolved. Germline values: CDR1 KGHSH, CDR2 LQKENI. The CDR3 spans 14 residues. In DNA form, the CDR3 reads TGTGCCAGCTCCCCAGAGCGCAGCCTCTATCGCTACACCTTC. Translating it yields CASSPERSLYRYTF.

V and J are TRBV14 and TRBJ1-1; weak D call: TRBD1 (6 bases). Germline CDR1 reads SGHDN; CDR2 reads FVKESK. The CDR3 runs to 12 residues. V was cut by 5 bases and J by 10 bases, with 14 bases left in between. CDR3 sequence reads: CASSFTGSGAFF. The CDR3 nucleotides are TGTGCCAGCAGCTTTACAGGGAGCGGAGCTTTCTTT.

This clone was seen once. This chain uses TRBV18 with TRBJ2-7; 9 bases are shared with TRBD1. After removal of 4 bases from V and 0 bases from J, the junction contained 4 bases not matched to a gene. CDR3 length: 15 amino acids. Germline lookup yields CDR1 KGHSH and CDR2 LQKENI. The CDR3 coding sequence is TGTGCCAGCTCACAGGGACAGGGACTCTCCTACGAGCAGTACTTC. Encoded protein: CASSQGQGLSYEQYF.

This chain links TRBV11-1 with TRBJ2-1; 13 bases match TRBD2. J gave up 1 base and V 3 bases, and 3 bases lay outside the gene matches. The V gene's germline CDR1 is SGHAT and CDR2 FQDESV (reference sequence). The CDR3 is made up of 17 amino acids. For the CDR3, the DNA is TGTGCCAGCAGCTTCGCGACTAGCGGGAGGTCCTACAATGAGCAGTTCTTC. Translated: CASSFATSGRSYNEQFF.

J is TRBJ2-1 and V is TRBV18; D gene uncertain. Trimming shortened V by 6 bases and J by 5 bases, and 14 bases separated the two germline ends. The CDR3 consists of 14 residues. Germline lookup yields CDR1 KGHSH and CDR2 LQKENI. CDR3 sequence reads: CASSPLESHNEQFF. The CDR3 DNA follows: TGTGCCAGCTCGCCTTTGGAGAGCCACAATGAGCAGTTCTTC.